The next 12 T cell receptor beta chains were all read from a single sample in a study of tumor and adjacent non-tumor tissue in lung cancer. Three rounds of nested PCR, following a modified ARM-PCR protocol, produced the TCRbeta library. One entry per CDR3 protein results from TCRdb running MiXCR on the multiplex PCR reads. The sample consists of around 57,000 distinct CDR3 sequences, roughly 57% of them appearing once. This sample's RNA came from whole unsorted tissue. This non-tumor lung sample came from over 3 cm beyond the tumor edge. The sample comprised distant non-tumor lung tissue. The receptor source for this set is a man between 65 and 80 years old with non-small cell lung cancer.

This clonotype was seen only a few times. V and J are TRBV12-3 or TRBV12-4 and TRBJ2-1; 8 positions agree with TRBD2. This CDR3 comprises 14 residues. CDR3 in DNA: TGTGGTAGCGATATCAGCGGGGGTTACAATGAGCAGTTCTTC. Amino acid sequence: CGSDISGGYNEQFF.

A note on this clonotype: At one boundary the junction diverges from the germline segment, which might be a read error. The chain uses TRBV5-5 and TRBJ1-2; D perhaps matches TRBD1 (6 bases). The CDR3 sequence is 17 residues long. CDR1 is SGHKS and CDR2 is YYEKEE in the germline V gene (reference sequence). CDR3 loop: CASSRDMEGGFLYGYTF. The CDR3 nucleotides read TGCGCCAGCAGCCGGGACATGGAGGGCGGGTTTCTATATGGCTACACCTTC.

This clonotype appeared a few times. This may be a read error: a much more frequent sequence differs by one nucleotide. This chain joins TRBV5-1 and TRBJ1-6; 7 nucleotides match TRBD1. The CDR3 is 15 amino acids. Germline CDR1 and CDR2: SGHRS and YFSETQ. CDR3 nucleotide sequence: TGCGCCTGCAGCCGACAGGGTCCATATAATTCACCCCTCCACTTT. Encoded protein: CACSRQGPYNSPLHF. The variable domain in full, with the rest retrieved from reference TRBV5-1 and TRBJ1-6, is KAGVTQTPRYLIKTRGQQVTLSCSPISGHRSVSWYQQTPGQGLQFLFEYFSETQRNKGNFPGRFSGRQFSNSRSEMNVSTLELGDSALYLCACSRQGPYNSPLHFGNGTRLTVT.

Comment on this clonotype: A much larger clone lies one base from this, so it may be a read error. V usage is TRBV5-4 and J usage is TRBJ2-3; maybe TRBD1 (5 bases). Trimming pared 0 bases from V and 4 bases from J, leaving 15 bases between. Germline V gene data show CDR1 as SGHNT and CDR2 as YYREEE (reference sequence). This CDR3 has 16 residues. This CDR3 is CASSLVGQTVADTQYF. The CDR3 DNA reads TGTGCCAGCAGCTTGGTAGGACAAACCGTCGCAGATACGCAGTATTTT.

This sequence joins TRBV7-3 and TRBJ2-3; D not resolved. Germline V gene data show CDR1 as SGHTA and CDR2 as FQGTGA. Trimming pared 2 bases from V and 7 bases from J, leaving 7 bases between. The CDR3 is 12 amino acids. CDR3 loop: CASSLGANTQYF. The CDR3 DNA reads as TGTGCCAGCAGCTTAGGCGCAAATACGCAGTATTTT.

In the case of this clonotype: A read error may be the cause here, since a much bigger clone is one base away. The CDR3 DNA reads as TGTGCCAGCCTAAGACAGGGCTACGAGCGGTACTTC. This codes for CASLRQGYERYF. The V and J genes are TRBV28 and TRBJ2-7, with 7 bases fitting TRBD1. Germline V lookup: CDR1 MDHEN, CDR2 SYDVKM. The CDR3 runs 12 residues. The entire variable domain, with the rest obtained from reference TRBV28 and TRBJ2-7, is as follows: DVKVTQSSRYLVKRTGEKVFLECVQDMDHENMFWYRQDPGLGLRLIYFSYDVKMKEKGDIPEGYSVSREKKERFSLILESASTNQTSMYLCASLRQGYERYFGPGTRLTVT.

A remark on this clonotype: With a much larger clone just one base away, this may be a read error. The CDR3 DNA is TGCGCCAGCAGCCAAGGCAATAGCGGGGTGAGTGAGCAGTTCTTC. Translated, it gives CASSQGNSGVSEQFF. This chain uses TRBV4-1 with TRBJ2-1; 8 positions agree with TRBD2. Germline CDR1 reads MGHRA; CDR2 reads YSYEKL. There are 15 residues in the CDR3. V shed 1 base, J shed 9 bases, and the junction held 8 bases outside the gene matches.

A note on this clonotype: The conserved phenylalanine or tryptophan is not found at the CDR3 terminus, so this likely reflects a read error. This chain connects TRBV30 to TRBJ1-3; tentatively, D is TRBD1 (5 bases). Per the germline V gene, CDR1 is GTSNPN and CDR2 is SVGIG (reference sequence). Trimming took off 2 bases at V and 2 bases at J, with 10 bases between the two ends. The CDR3 extends over 14 amino acids. DNA for the CDR3: TGTGCCTGGAGTCGGGACTTAGCTGGAAACACCATATATTCT. It specifies CAWSRDLAGNTIYS.

Of note for this clonotype: One junction end does not reproduce the germline sequence, and a read error may be involved. The chain recombines TRBV11-2 with TRBJ2-6; TRBD2 matches at 8 bases. CDR3 length: 17 amino acids. Germline values: CDR1 SGHAT, CDR2 FQNNGV. The CDR3 region has the DNA TGTGTCAGCAGCTCCCGGGGGGGTAGCTCTTGGGCCAACGTCCTGCCTTTC. Translating gives CVSSSRGGSSWANVLPF.

Points on this clonotype: The junction departs from the called germline gene at one end, perhaps through a read error. The chain carries TRBV5-4 and TRBJ2-1; 10 bases are shared with TRBD2. CDR3 length: 16 amino acids. CDR1 and CDR2 from the germline V gene are SGHNT and YYREEE (reference sequence). The CDR3 region has the DNA TGTGTCAGCAGCAGGGCGAGCGGGGGGGAGAACAATGAGGAGTTCTTC. It specifies CVSSRASGGENNEEFF.

Details on this clonotype: A junction boundary mismatches the germline segment, possibly from a read error. J is TRBJ2-7 and V is TRBV6-5; no reliable D call. The CDR3 contains 15 residues. Per the germline V gene, CDR1 is MNHEY and CDR2 is SVGAGI. The CDR3, as DNA: TGTACCAGCAGTTATTCTGGCGTGGCATCCTACGAGCAGTACTTC. This translates into CTSSYSGVASYEQYF.

The V call is TRBV11-2, the J call TRBJ2-2; D might be TRBD1 (5 bases). Trimming stripped 9 bases from V and 5 bases from J, with 13 bases between. This CDR3 has 13 residues. Germline lookup yields CDR1 SGHAT and CDR2 FQNNGV. CDR3 sequence (DNA): TGTGCCAGGAACTTAGCAGGGACCGGGGAGCTGTTTTTT. As protein: CARNLAGTGELFF.